The 14 T cell receptor beta chains presented below share a single source sample, sequenced in a study of CD8 T cell repertoires and HIV-1 epitope variants. The antigens for these receptors are not known. Measured with immunoSEQ multiplex PCR; TCRdb has only the in-frame clones, and not every one. The table has thousands of clones, around 60% seen once. Material: cultured CD8+ T cells derived from PBMCs. The receptors here all came from a male donor with HIV.

V is TRBV5-4 and J is TRBJ2-2; no clear D. V was trimmed by 4 bases and J by 3 bases, leaving 7 bases between them. This CDR3 has 13 amino acids. Per germline, CDR1 SGHNT and CDR2 YYREEE (reference sequence). Here the CDR3 reads CASSPSDTGELFF. The CDR3 nucleotides read TGTGCCAGCAGCCCGAGCGACACCGGGGAGCTGTTTTTT.

The chain is built from TRBV15 and TRBJ2-7, with 7 bases lining up with TRBD1. The germline V gene has CDR1 LNHNV and CDR2 YYDKDF (reference sequence). V was clipped by 5 bases and J by 2 bases; unmatched bases: 6. This CDR3 has 14 residues. DNA of the CDR3: TGTGCCACCAGCTCATCCGGGACAGCCTACGAGCAGTACTTC. Amino acid sequence: CATSSSGTAYEQYF. Full variable domain (remainder filled in from reference TRBV15 and TRBJ2-7): DAMVIQNPRYQVTQFGKPVTLSCSQTLNHNVMYWYQQKSSQAPKLLFHYYDKDFNNEADTPDNFQSRRPNTSFCFLDIRSPGLGDTAMYLCATSSSGTAYEQYFGPGTRLTVT.

This sequence joins TRBV7-5 and TRBJ2-7; the table's D call, TRBD1, has no DNA check behind it. TRBV7-5 constitutes a pseudogene. The CDR3 sequence is 14 residues long. The CDR3 is CASSLGQYLREQYF. CDR3 sequence (DNA): TGTGCCAGCAGCTTGGGACAGTACCTTCGTGAGCAGTACTTC.

This chain connects TRBV13 to TRBJ2-1, with a possible D match to TRBD2 (5 bases). The CDR3 totals 13 residues. Between the trimmed V and J ends, which lost 5 bases and 8 bases, there was a span of 13 bases. Germline CDR1 is PRHDT and CDR2 is FYEKMQ (reference sequence). The CDR3 DNA reads as TGTGCCAGCAGCCTCAGTCTTAGCGATGAGCAGTTCTTC. This gives the protein CASSLSLSDEQFF.

The V gene is TRBV4-3, the J gene TRBJ2-1, with TRBD2 matching over 12 bases. Looked up from germline, CDR1 is LGHNA and CDR2 is YSLEER. This CDR3 contains 15 residues. V gave up 3 bases and J gave up 10 bases; unmatched junction bases: 7. As DNA, the CDR3 is TGCGCCAGCAGCCACCGACTAGCGGGGGAGGGCGAGCAGTTCTTC. Translating gives CASSHRLAGEGEQFF.

CDR3 nucleotides: TGTGCCAGCAGTGAGTTGGGACTAGGGGGCTACAATGAGCAGTTCTTC. It encodes CASSELGLGGYNEQFF. The chain uses TRBV6-1 and TRBJ2-1, with 8 bases fitting TRBD2. The CDR3 spans 16 residues. Trimming took 3 bases from V and 3 from J; bases not matched to a gene: 7. Germline V gives CDR1 MNHNS, CDR2 SASEGT.

The chain has TRBV6-5 and TRBJ2-2, with D perhaps TRBD1 or TRBD2 (5 bases each). Trimming cost V 6 bases and J 1 base, with 12 bases left between them. Germline values: CDR1 MNHEY, CDR2 SVGAGI. The CDR3 contains 15 residues. CDR3 region: CASRGRQKNTGELFF. The CDR3 DNA reads as TGTGCCAGCAGGGGGAGACAGAAGAACACCGGGGAGCTGTTTTTT.

V and J are TRBV4-2 and TRBJ2-3; TRBD2 matches 12 bases. Germline-derived CDR1 and CDR2 are LGHNA and YNFKEQ. V shed 5 bases and J 5 bases; nucleotides not matched to a gene: 8. This CDR3 has 16 amino acids. CDR3 region: CASSGTSGPGGDTQYF. In DNA, the CDR3 is TGTGCCAGCAGCGGGACTAGCGGGCCCGGGGGAGATACGCAGTATTTT.

The chain links TRBV12-5 to TRBJ2-1; 7 bases align to TRBD1. Germline V gives CDR1 LGHNT, CDR2 FRNRAP. Trimming cost V 5 bases and J 8 bases; bases outside gene matches: 12. This CDR3 contains 15 residues. The CDR3 spells CASGTSRQGVDEQFF. CDR3 coding DNA: TGTGCTAGTGGTACCTCTCGACAGGGTGTGGATGAGCAGTTCTTC.

This clone was seen a few times. The chain couples TRBV19 to TRBJ2-7; 11 bases match TRBD1. V dropped 10 bases and J dropped 7; count of bases not matched to a gene: 6. In germline, CDR1 is LNHDA, CDR2 SQIVND (reference sequence). This CDR3 spans 12 amino acids. CDR3 sequence reads: CATRTGGGEQYF. The CDR3 DNA follows: TGTGCCACCCGGACAGGGGGCGGAGAGCAGTACTTC.

V is TRBV6-5 and J is TRBJ1-2; tentatively, D is TRBD1 (5 bases). The CDR3 length is 12 residues. CDR1 MNHEY and CDR2 SVGAGI come from the germline V gene. The V and J ends lost 8 bases and 2 bases respectively, with 9 bases between them. The CDR3 protein is CASLQGNYGYTF. The CDR3 DNA follows: TGTGCCAGCCTTCAGGGAAACTATGGCTACACCTTC.

The chain is built from TRBV6-5 and TRBJ2-3; 8 bases fit TRBD1. J gave up 3 bases and V 5 bases, and 4 bases lay outside the gene matches. The CDR3 length is 14 residues. Per the germline V gene, CDR1 is MNHEY and CDR2 is SVGAGI. CDR3 sequence (DNA): TGTGCCAGCAGTGGGACAGGCGGGACAGATACGCAGTATTTT. It yields the protein CASSGTGGTDTQYF.

In this sample, this clone turned up once. The chain joins TRBV5-1 to TRBJ1-2; TRBD1 is a possible D gene (5 bases). V dropped 3 bases and J dropped 3 bases, with 12 bases sitting between them. The CDR3 extends over 14 amino acids. Germline V gene lookup returns CDR1 SGHRS and CDR2 YFSETQ. In DNA, the CDR3 is TGCGCCAGCAGCTGGGAACAGGACGACTATGGCTACACCTTC. This translates into CASSWEQDDYGYTF.

This clone ranks as medium-sized. The chain couples TRBV4-2 to TRBJ2-7; D may correspond to TRBD1 or TRBD2 (5 bases each). V dropped 6 bases and J dropped 5 bases, with 14 bases sitting between them. The CDR3 runs to 13 residues. Germline lookup yields CDR1 LGHNA and CDR2 YNFKEQ. CDR3 DNA: TGTGCCAGCAGGGCCGGGACGGAGAACGAGCAGTACTTC. Its protein is CASRAGTENEQYF.